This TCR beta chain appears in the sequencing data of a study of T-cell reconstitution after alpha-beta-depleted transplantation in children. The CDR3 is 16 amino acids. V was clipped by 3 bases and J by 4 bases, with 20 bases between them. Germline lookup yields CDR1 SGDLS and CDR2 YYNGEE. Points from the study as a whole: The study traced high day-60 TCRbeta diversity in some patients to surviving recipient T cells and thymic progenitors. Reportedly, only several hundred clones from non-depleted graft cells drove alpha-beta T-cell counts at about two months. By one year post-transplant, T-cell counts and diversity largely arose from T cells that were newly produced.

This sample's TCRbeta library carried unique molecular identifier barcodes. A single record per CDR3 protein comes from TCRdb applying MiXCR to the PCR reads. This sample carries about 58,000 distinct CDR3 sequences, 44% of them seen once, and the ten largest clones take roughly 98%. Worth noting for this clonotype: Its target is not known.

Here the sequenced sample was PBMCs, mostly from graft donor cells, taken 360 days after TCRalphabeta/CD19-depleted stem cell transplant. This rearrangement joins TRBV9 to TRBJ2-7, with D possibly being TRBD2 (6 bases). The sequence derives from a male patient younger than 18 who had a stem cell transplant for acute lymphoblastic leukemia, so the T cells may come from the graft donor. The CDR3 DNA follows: TGTGCCAGCAGCGCATCCTCCGGGACTCTCCCTTACGAGCAGTACTTC. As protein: CASSASSGTLPYEQYF.